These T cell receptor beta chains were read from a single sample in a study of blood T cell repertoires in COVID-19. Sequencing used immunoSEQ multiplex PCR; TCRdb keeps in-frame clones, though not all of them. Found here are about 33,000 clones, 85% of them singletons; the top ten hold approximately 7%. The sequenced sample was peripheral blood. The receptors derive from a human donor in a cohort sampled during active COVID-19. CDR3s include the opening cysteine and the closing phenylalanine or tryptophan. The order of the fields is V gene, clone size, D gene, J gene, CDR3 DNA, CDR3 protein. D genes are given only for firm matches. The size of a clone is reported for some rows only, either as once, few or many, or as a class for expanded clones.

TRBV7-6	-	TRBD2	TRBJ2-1	TGTGCCAGCAGCTTAGTGGCGGGGGTCTACACTGAGCAGTTCTTC	CASSLVAGVYTEQFF
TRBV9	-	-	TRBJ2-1	TGTGCCAGCAGCGTAATAGCGACCAGCTCCTACAATGAGCAGTTCTTC	CASSVIATSSYNEQFF
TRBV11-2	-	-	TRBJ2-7	TGTGCCAGCAGCTTCAGTGGGGGCGGCGAGCAGTACTTC	CASSFSGGGEQYF
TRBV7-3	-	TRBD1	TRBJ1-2	TGTGCCAGCAGCCCAGGACAGGCTTCGTTTGGTGGCTACACCTTC	CASSPGQASFGGYTF
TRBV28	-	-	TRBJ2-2	TGTGCCAGCAGCCCCACCACTAGTTTCGGGGAGCTGTTTTTT	CASSPTTSFGELFF
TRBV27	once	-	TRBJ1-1	TGTGCCAGCAGGCCAGGGGTGGTCAGCACTGAAGCTTTCTTT	CASRPGVVSTEAFF
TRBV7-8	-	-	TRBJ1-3	TGTGCCAGCAGCTCAAATCCTGGACAGCCCGGTATCTCTGGAAACACCATATATTTT	CASSSNPGQPGISGNTIYF
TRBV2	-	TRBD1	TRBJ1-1	TGTGCCAGCTCCGGGACAGGGGGCGTTTTGGACACTGAAGCTTTCTTT	CASSGTGGVLDTEAFF
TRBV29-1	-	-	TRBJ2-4	TGCAGCGTTGTAGAGGGGGGAGCCAAAAACATTCAGTACTTC	CSVVEGGAKNIQYF
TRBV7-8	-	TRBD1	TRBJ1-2	TGTGCCAGCAGCTTGGGGGACAGAACCTATGGCTACACCTTC	CASSLGDRTYGYTF
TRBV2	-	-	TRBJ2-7	TGTGCCAGCAGAGCGGACAGCTACGAGCAGTACTTC	CASRADSYEQYF
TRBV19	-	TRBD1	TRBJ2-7	TGTGCCAGTACCCAGGGGGCTATCGACGAGCAGTACTTC	CASTQGAIDEQYF
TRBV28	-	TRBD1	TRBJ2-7	TGTGCCAGCAGTTTATCGGGACAGTCTTTCTCCTACGAGCAGTACTTC	CASSLSGQSFSYEQYF
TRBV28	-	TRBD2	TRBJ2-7	TGTGCCAGCAGTTTCGGACTAGCGGTTATCTCCTACGAGCAGTACTTC	CASSFGLAVISYEQYF
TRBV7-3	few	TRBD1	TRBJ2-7	TGTGCCAGCAGCTTAAAATGGAACAGGGGCTCGGTTCCACCCTACGAGCAGTACTTC	CASSLKWNRGSVPPYEQYF
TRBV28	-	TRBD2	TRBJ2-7	TGTGCCAGCAAGGCGGGAGCGTTAAACGAGCAGTACTTC	CASKAGALNEQYF
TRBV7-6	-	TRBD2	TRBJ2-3	TGTGCCAGCAGCTTAAGACTAGCGGGGGGGCCAGATACGCAGTATTTT	CASSLRLAGGPDTQYF
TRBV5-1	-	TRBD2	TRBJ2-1	TGCGCCAGCAGACCGGGAGGGCCGTTAGATGAGCAGTTCTTC	CASRPGGPLDEQFF
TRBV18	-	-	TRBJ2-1	TGTGCCAGCTCACGGGACACCTCCTACAATGAGCAGTTCTTC	CASSRDTSYNEQFF
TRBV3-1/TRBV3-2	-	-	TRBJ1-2	TGTGCCAGCAGCCCTGTCGGGTCGAGTGGCTACACCTTC	CASSPVGSSGYTF
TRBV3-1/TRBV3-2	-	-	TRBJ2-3	TGTGCCAGCAGCCAAGAGCCCTACGGGATGGGCACAGATACGCAGTATTTT	CASSQEPYGMGTDTQYF
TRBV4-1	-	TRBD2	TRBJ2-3	TGCGCCAGCAGCATAACTAGCGGGGGGTTCACAGATACGCAGTATTTT	CASSITSGGFTDTQYF
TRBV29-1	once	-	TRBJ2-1	TGCAGCGTACGGGACTTGGGAAATGAGCAGTTCTTC	CSVRDLGNEQFF
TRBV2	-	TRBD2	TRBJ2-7	TGTGCCAGCCATAGGACTAGCGGAGCCTACGAGCAGTACTTC	CASHRTSGAYEQYF
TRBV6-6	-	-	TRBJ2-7	TGTGCCAGCAGCTTAGGAGCCGGCTCCTACGAGCAGTACTTC	CASSLGAGSYEQYF
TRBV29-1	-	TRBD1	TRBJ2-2	TGCAGCGTTGGGGGGACAGATTCGATTGGACCATCGAACACCGGGGAGCTGTTTTTT	CSVGGTDSIGPSNTGELFF
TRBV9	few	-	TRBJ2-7	TGTGCCAGCGGAGGGGAGGCGGGATACGAGCAGTACTTC	CASGGEAGYEQYF
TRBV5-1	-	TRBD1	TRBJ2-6	TGCGCCAGCAGCTTGGCAGGGGGTATGAGCTCTGGGGCCAACGTCCTGACTTTC	CASSLAGGMSSGANVLTF
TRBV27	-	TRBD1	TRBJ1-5	TGTGCCAGCAGGACCGGGACAGGGGGCTTTAATCAGCCCCAGCATTTT	CASRTGTGGFNQPQHF
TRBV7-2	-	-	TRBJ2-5	TGTGCCAGCAGCTTAAGGACAGCCCATGGAAGGACCCAGTACTTC	CASSLRTAHGRTQYF
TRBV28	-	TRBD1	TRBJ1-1	TGTGCCAGCAGCCCAGGGGGCGTCGGAATGAACACTGAAGCTTTCTTT	CASSPGGVGMNTEAFF
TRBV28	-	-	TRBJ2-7	TGTGCCAGCAGTCCGAATAACAGGGCCTTCAATTTC	CASSPNNRAFNF
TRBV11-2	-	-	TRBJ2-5	TGTGCCAGCAGCTTAGTCGCAGGGAAAGAGACCCAGTACTTC	CASSLVAGKETQYF
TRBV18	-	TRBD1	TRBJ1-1	TGTGCCAGCTCACCGTTGACAGGGGTTTACACTGAAGCTTTCTTT	CASSPLTGVYTEAFF
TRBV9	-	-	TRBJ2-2	TGTGCCAGCAGCTCGGACAGCAACACCGGGGAGCTGTTTTTT	CASSSDSNTGELFF